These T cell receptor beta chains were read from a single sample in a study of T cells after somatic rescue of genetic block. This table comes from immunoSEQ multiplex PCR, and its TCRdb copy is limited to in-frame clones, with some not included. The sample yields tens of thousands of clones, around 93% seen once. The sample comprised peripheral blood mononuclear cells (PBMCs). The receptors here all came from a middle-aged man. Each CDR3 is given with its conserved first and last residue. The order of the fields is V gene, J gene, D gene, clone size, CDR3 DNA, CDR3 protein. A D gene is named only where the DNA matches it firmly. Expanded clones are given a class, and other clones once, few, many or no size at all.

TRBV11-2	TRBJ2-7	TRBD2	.	TGTGCCAGCAGCCCTCGCCTAGCGGGGCCCCCCTACGAGCAGTACTTC	CASSPRLAGPPYEQYF
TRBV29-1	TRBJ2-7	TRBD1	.	TGCAGCGTCTCCCGGACAGGGGCGGGCCACGAGCAGTACTTC	CSVSRTGAGHEQYF
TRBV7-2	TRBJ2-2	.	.	TGTGCCAGCAGCCGGAATTCAGGAGCCACCGGGGAGCTGTTTTTT	CASSRNSGATGELFF
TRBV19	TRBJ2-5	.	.	TGTGCCAGTAGCGGGCCCCCTTGGCAAGAGACCCAGTACTTC	CASSGPPWQETQYF
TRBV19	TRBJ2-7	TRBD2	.	TGTGCCAGTAGTGATGAGCGGGGGGGCGGCTACGAGCAGTACTTC	CASSDERGGGYEQYF
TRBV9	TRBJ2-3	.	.	TGTGCCAGCAGCGTAGAAAGCAGGCTGGGGGATACGCAGTATTTT	CASSVESRLGDTQYF
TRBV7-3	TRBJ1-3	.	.	TGTGCCAGCAGCTTAAGTTCGGGTGTTTCAGGGGATTCAGGAAACACCATATATTTT	CASSLSSGVSGDSGNTIYF
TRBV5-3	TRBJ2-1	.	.	TGTGCCAGAAGCTTGGGGCACAATGAGCAGTTCTTC	CARSLGHNEQFF
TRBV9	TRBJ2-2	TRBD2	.	TGTGCCAGCAGCCAGGGAATAGCGGGGGGGACCGGGGAGCTGTTTTTT	CASSQGIAGGTGELFF
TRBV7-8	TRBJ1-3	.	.	TGTGCCAGCAGCTTAGTTTTCAGGGCTGGAAACACCATATATTTT	CASSLVFRAGNTIYF
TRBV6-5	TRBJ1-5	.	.	TGTGCCAGCAGGCTCTACAGGGCCCATCAGCCCCAGCATTTT	CASRLYRAHQPQHF
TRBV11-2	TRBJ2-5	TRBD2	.	TGTGCCAGCAGCCCTAGCGGGAGGGTGGAGACCCAGTACTTC	CASSPSGRVETQYF
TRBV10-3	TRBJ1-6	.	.	TGTGCCATCAGTGATTCTGCGGGATGGAGTTCACCCCTCCACTTT	CAISDSAGWSSPLHF
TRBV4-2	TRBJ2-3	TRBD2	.	TGTGCCAGCAGCGAGCGGGAGGTAGATACGCAGTATTTT	CASSEREVDTQYF
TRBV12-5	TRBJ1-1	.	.	TGTGCTAGTGGGAGGGGGGGAAACACTGAAGCTTTCTTT	CASGRGGNTEAFF
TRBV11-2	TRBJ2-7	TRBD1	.	TGTGCCAGCGGGGACAGGCACTACGAGCAGTACTTC	CASGDRHYEQYF
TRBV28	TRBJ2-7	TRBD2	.	TGTGCCAGCAAGGAGCGGGGGGGTTACGAGCAGTACTTC	CASKERGGYEQYF
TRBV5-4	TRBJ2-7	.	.	TGTGCCAGCAGCCAAGATTACGGACAGCCAAAATACGAGCAGTACTTC	CASSQDYGQPKYEQYF
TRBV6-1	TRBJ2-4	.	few	TGTGCCAGCAGTGAAGCGACTATCACAGCTCTAGCCAAAAACATTCAGTACTTC	CASSEATITALAKNIQYF
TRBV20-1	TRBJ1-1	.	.	TGCAGTGCTAGGTTGAACACTGAAGCTTTCTTT	CSARLNTEAFF
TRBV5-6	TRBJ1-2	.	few	TGTGCCAGCAGCTTGGTTTCCGGTTTGGGGGCAGGAGGCTACACCTTC	CASSLVSGLGAGGYTF
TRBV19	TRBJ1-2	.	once	TGTGCCAGTAGTATTGGCCCGCGGGTTGACTATGGCTACACCTTC	CASSIGPRVDYGYTF
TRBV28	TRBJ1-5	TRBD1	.	TGTGCCAGCAGTTTTCAGGGGGTTAAGAATCAGCCCCAGCATTTT	CASSFQGVKNQPQHF
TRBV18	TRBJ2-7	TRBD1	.	TGTGCCAGCTCACAGGGACAGGGAGTGGGCTACGAGCAGTACTTC	CASSQGQGVGYEQYF
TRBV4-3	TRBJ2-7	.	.	TGCGCCAGCAGCCAAGTGGTGGGCGGGCACTACGAGCAGTACTTC	CASSQVVGGHYEQYF
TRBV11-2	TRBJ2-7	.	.	TGTGCCAGCAGCTTAGGACTGACCTCCTACGAGCAGTACTTC	CASSLGLTSYEQYF
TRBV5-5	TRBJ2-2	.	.	TGTGCCAGCAGCTTGGACCTCCCCTCCGGGGAGCTGTTTTTT	CASSLDLPSGELFF
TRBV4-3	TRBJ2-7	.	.	TGCGCCAGCAGCCAAGATCAGGGGTACGAGCAGTACTTC	CASSQDQGYEQYF
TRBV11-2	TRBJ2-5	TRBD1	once	TGTGCCAGCAGCCAAGGGTGGACAGGGGGTGAGACCCAGTACTTC	CASSQGWTGGETQYF
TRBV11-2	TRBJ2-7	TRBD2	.	TGTGCCAGCCGTGGACTTAGCGGGAGTCACGAGCAGTACTTC	CASRGLSGSHEQYF
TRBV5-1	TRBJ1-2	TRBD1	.	TGCGCCAGCAGCCTGGGACAGGGGAACGCTAACTATGGCTACACCTTC	CASSLGQGNANYGYTF
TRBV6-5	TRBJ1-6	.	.	TGTGCCAGCAGTTACTCTCGGACGGAGCTCCCCCTCCACTTT	CASSYSRTELPLHF
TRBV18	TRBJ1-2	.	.	TGTGCCAGCTCACCACAGGGAGATGGCTACACCTTC	CASSPQGDGYTF
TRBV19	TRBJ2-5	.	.	TGTGCCAGTTCCGCAGCGGTACTAGGGGGGACCCAGTACTTC	CASSAAVLGGTQYF
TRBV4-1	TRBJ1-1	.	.	TGCGCCAGCAGCCAAATCGGTGGGGGGCGGACTGAAGCTTTCTTT	CASSQIGGGRTEAFF
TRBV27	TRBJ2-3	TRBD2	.	TGTGCCAGCAGTTCTCAAGGGAGGGTTCGTACAGATACGCAGTATTTT	CASSSQGRVRTDTQYF
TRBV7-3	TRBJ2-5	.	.	TGTGCCAGCAGCTCCTCGGGGGGCCAGGGAGAGACCCAGTACTTC	CASSSSGGQGETQYF
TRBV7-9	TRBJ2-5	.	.	TGTGCCAGCAGCTTAGGGGAAGAGACCCAGTACTTC	CASSLGEETQYF
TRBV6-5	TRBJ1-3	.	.	TGTGCCAGCAGTTATACCAGGCAGAGCTCTGGAAACACCATATATTTT	CASSYTRQSSGNTIYF
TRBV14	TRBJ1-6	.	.	TGTGCCAGCAGCCAAGCTTTAGGGGTTGGTTCACCCCTCCACTTT	CASSQALGVGSPLHF
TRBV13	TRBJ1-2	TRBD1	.	TGTGCCAGCAGCTTGACAGGGGATGGCTACACCTTC	CASSLTGDGYTF
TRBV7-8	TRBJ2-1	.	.	TGTGCCAGCAGCTTAATACTAGCTGCCAATGAGCAGTTCTTC	CASSLILAANEQFF
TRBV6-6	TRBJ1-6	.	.	TGTGCCAGCAGTGGTACAGCGAGCTCCTATAATTCACCCCTCCACTTT	CASSGTASSYNSPLHF
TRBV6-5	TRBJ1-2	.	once	TGTGCCAGCAGCTTCGAAGGCGGCTACACCTTC	CASSFEGGYTF
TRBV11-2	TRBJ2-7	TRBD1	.	TGTGCCAGCAGCTCGGACAGGGGTAGAGAGCAGTACTTC	CASSSDRGREQYF
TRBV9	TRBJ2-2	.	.	TGTGCCAGCAGCCCGAGGGCGGGAAACACCGGGGAGCTGTTTTTT	CASSPRAGNTGELFF
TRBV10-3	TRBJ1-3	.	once	TGTGCCATCAGTGAGTCTGGGGGCCCAGGAAACACCATATATTTT	CAISESGGPGNTIYF
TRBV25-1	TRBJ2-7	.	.	TGTGCCAGCAGTTGGGACATCTCCTACGAGCAGTACTTC	CASSWDISYEQYF
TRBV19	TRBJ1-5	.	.	TGTGCCAGTAGTATAGGGTCTGGGCAGCCCCAGCATTTT	CASSIGSGQPQHF
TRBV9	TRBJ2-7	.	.	TGTGCCAGCAGCGTAGTGGGGGGGCAGGAGCAGTACTTC	CASSVVGGQEQYF
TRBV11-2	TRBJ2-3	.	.	TGTGCCAGCAGCGACGGGACGGATATCACAGATACGCAGTATTTT	CASSDGTDITDTQYF
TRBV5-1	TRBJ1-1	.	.	TGCGCCAGCAGCTTACTCATGAACACTGAAGCTTTCTTT	CASSLLMNTEAFF
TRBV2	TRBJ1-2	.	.	TGTGCCAGCAGTGAACGGAGGGACTATGGCTACACCTTC	CASSERRDYGYTF